At least ten counts were recorded for the clone carrying this T cell receptor beta chain. Its antigen remains unknown. The template for TCR beta VDJ and CDR3 sequence profiling was genomic DNA. TCRdb redid the calling of the reads with MiXCR, one entry per CDR3 protein. The sample holds about 71,000 distinct CDR3 sequences, 54% seen once. These data are taken from a study of CD8+CD57+ T cells in acquired aplastic anemia. Across the whole study: Sorted cells (CD4+ and CD8+) yielded DNA amounts that averaged approximately 3.1 ug.

General study results and limits: CD8+ Simpson's diversity did not differ significantly between patients and controls. There were 25 to 30 CD8+ CDR3 sequences that occurred in both patients and controls.

The CDR3 is 15 residues long. J gave up 9 bases and V 4 bases, and 12 bases lay outside the gene matches. Germline CDR1 and CDR2: SNHLY and FYNNEI. This sequence joins TRBV2 and TRBJ2-1, with 7 bases fitting TRBD1. Source material: sorted CD4+, CD8+, or CD8+CD57+ T cells (not recorded which) from PBMCs. This receptor was taken from a human donor in good health, serving as a control. CDR3 residues: CASSGERQGNSEQFF. Written as DNA, the CDR3 is TGTGCCAGCAGTGGGGAGAGACAGGGAAATAGTGAGCAGTTCTTC.